Shown below are 10 T cell receptor beta chains from a single sample sequenced in a study of CD8 T cells in Susac syndrome (dated by TCRdb to between 2017 and 2020). To prepare the library, the immunoSEQ multiplex PCR assay was applied. RNA was extracted using the RNeasy kit, and about 0.45 to 1 ug of the RNA was reverse transcribed with random hexamers. The public sequencing data were trimmed at Q25 with fastp and processed into clonotypes with MiXCR by TCRdb, which kept only in-frame beta chains. Records with the same CDR3 protein are collapsed into one entry carrying the most frequent genes and DNA. This sample lists 150,000 to 200,000 distinct CDR3 sequences; about 95% were detected once. The ten largest clones capture more than 0.12% of the sample. What was sequenced was CD4+ T cells from PBMCs. The receptors come from a human donor in good health.

This chain links TRBV20-1 with TRBJ2-3; D unclear. Germline loops: CDR1 DFQATT, CDR2 SNEGSKA (reference sequence). The V gene lost 0 bases and the J gene lost 3 bases, with 10 bases spanning the gap. This CDR3 contains 14 residues. CDR3 in amino acids: CSARDQGVTDTQYF. DNA for the CDR3: TGCAGTGCTAGAGATCAAGGCGTTACAGATACGCAGTATTTT.

This sequence joins TRBV3-1 and TRBJ1-2; no clear D gene. CDR1 is LGHDT and CDR2 is YNNKEL in the germline V gene (reference sequence). This CDR3 contains 14 residues. Trimming cost V 0 bases and J 4 bases, with 9 bases left between them. DNA of the CDR3: TGTGCCAGCAGCCAAGAGCGCCGGAGCTATGGCTACACCTTC. Amino acid sequence: CASSQERRSYGYTF.

This sequence joins TRBV3-1 and TRBJ2-5, with D unresolved. The V gene lost 7 bases and the J gene lost 1 base, with 16 bases spanning the gap. This CDR3 is built from 15 residues. Germline-derived CDR1 and CDR2 are LGHDT and YNNKEL (reference sequence). The CDR3 protein is CASILSPGIQETQYF. CDR3 bases: TGTGCCAGCATCTTAAGCCCCGGAATCCAAGAGACCCAGTACTTC.

The chain joins TRBV9 to TRBJ2-1; unclear D gene. This CDR3 spans 14 amino acids. Trimming pared 1 base from V and 10 bases from J, leaving 15 bases between. Germline CDR1 reads SGDLS; CDR2 reads YYNGEE. DNA for the CDR3: TGTGCCAGCAGCGTATCCCGGAGCCTAGACGAGCAGTTCTTC. Its protein is CASSVSRSLDEQFF.

The chain carries TRBV7-9 and TRBJ1-3; D gene unclear. Trimming took 1 base from V and 0 from J, leaving 7 bases between them. The germline V gene has CDR1 SEHNR and CDR2 FQNEAQ (reference sequence). The CDR3 contains 15 residues. The CDR3 spells CASSLGASSGNTIYF. As DNA, the CDR3 is TGTGCCAGCAGCTTAGGGGCCAGCTCTGGAAACACCATATATTTT.

The genes are TRBV24-1 and TRBJ2-1; D is unresolved. This CDR3 region has 15 residues. V lost 7 bases and J lost 6, with 18 bases in between. The germline V gene has CDR1 KGHDR and CDR2 SFDVKD. CDR3 nucleotide sequence: TGTGCCACCAGCGTCGGTGGGTCCCTCATCAATGAGCAGTTCTTC. It specifies CATSVGGSLINEQFF.

The rearrangement links TRBV2 to TRBJ2-7; TRBD1 matches at 8 bases. The length of the CDR3 is 14 residues. V dropped 5 bases and J dropped 1; count of bases not matched to a gene: 4. CDR1 SNHLY and CDR2 FYNNEI come from the germline V gene. CDR3 region: CASSRGQVSYEQYF. Here the CDR3 DNA reads TGTGCCAGCAGTCGGGGACAGGTGTCCTACGAGCAGTACTTC.

V usage is TRBV4-2 and J usage is TRBJ2-1, with no clear D. The V gene's germline CDR1 is LGHNA and CDR2 YNFKEQ. The germline V and J ends were trimmed by 2 bases and 10 bases, with 12 bases remaining between them. The CDR3 spans 13 residues. The chain's CDR3 is CASSQNPYTEQFF. The CDR3 DNA reads TGTGCCAGCAGCCAAAATCCGTACACCGAGCAGTTCTTC.

V and J are TRBV10-3 and TRBJ2-5; no reliable D call. The CDR3 loop spans 13 amino acids. Germline CDR1 reads ENHRY; CDR2 reads SYGVKD. The V and J ends lost 0 bases and 5 bases respectively, with 7 bases between them. CDR3 loop: CAISESGMETQYF. The CDR3 nucleotides are TGTGCCATCAGTGAGTCTGGGATGGAGACCCAGTACTTC.

This rearrangement joins TRBV29-1 to TRBJ1-2; the D gene is possibly TRBD1 (5 bases). Looked up from germline, CDR1 is SQVTM and CDR2 is ANQGSEA. Trimming left V 4 bases short and J 6 bases short, with 9 bases between. The CDR3 contains 11 residues. The CDR3 DNA sequence: TGCAGCGTTGCCGGCAGGGATGGCTACACCTTC. This codes for CSVAGRDGYTF.